One and the same sample provided the 3 T cell receptor beta chains below, sequenced in a study of T cell responses to AZD1222 COVID-19 vaccine. Profiled with immunoSEQ multiplex PCR; TCRdb holds only in-frame clones, not every one. The repertoire holds around 180,000 clones, with roughly 92% as singletons. The sequenced sample was peripheral blood, obtained on day 0 of AZD1222 vaccination. These receptors originate from an adult in good health.

The CDR3 DNA reads as TGCGCCAGCAGCTTGGGCATGGGGAGGGCTCACTATGGCTACACCTTC. Amino acids: CASSLGMGRAHYGYTF. The rearrangement uses TRBV5-1 and TRBJ1-2; no definite D call. This CDR3 contains 16 residues. V was trimmed by 0 bases and J by 3 bases, leaving 15 bases between them. The germline V gene encodes CDR1 SGHRS and CDR2 YFSETQ. The whole variable domain, filled in from reference TRBV5-1 and TRBJ1-2, reads KAGVTQTPRYLIKTRGQQVTLSCSPISGHRSVSWYQQTPGQGLQFLFEYFSETQRNKGNFPGRFSGRQFSNSRSEMNVSTLELGDSALYLCASSLGMGRAHYGYTFGSGTRLTVV.

The chain is built from TRBV6-1 and TRBJ1-5, with 7 bases aligning to TRBD1. The CDR3 covers 17 residues. The J segment lost 0 bases and the V segment lost 2 bases, leaving 7 bases of the junction unmatched. The V gene's germline CDR1 is MNHNS and CDR2 SASEGT. This CDR3 is CASSERGPLYSNQPQHF. CDR3 DNA: TGTGCCAGCAGTGAAAGGGGGCCCCTATATAGCAATCAGCCCCAGCATTTT.

This chain uses TRBV21-1 with TRBJ1-1; TRBD1, the D gene given by the table, was not confirmed from the DNA. TRBV21-1 is termed a pseudogene. The CDR3 is made up of 16 amino acids. The CDR3 DNA reads as TGTGCCAGCAGCCTCCGGGACAGGGGGCATGACACTGAAGCTTTCTTT. It translates to CASSLRDRGHDTEAFF.